Below are 31 T cell receptor beta chains sequenced from a single sample in a study of early T cells in non-severe SARS-CoV-2 infection. TCRdb re-analysed the 5' RACE reads in MiXCR, keeping a single row per CDR3 protein. The table has 55,000 to 85,000 distinct CDR3 sequences, more than 8.5% seen once. Source: whole blood, taken at baseline. These receptors all stem from an adult who was a healthcare worker with PCR-confirmed SARS-CoV-2 infection or an uninfected control (not recorded which).

This clonotype was found a few times. The chain uses TRBV9 and TRBJ2-7, with D tentatively TRBD2 (5 bases). The V end was cut by 1 base, the J end by 2 bases, with 13 bases between. Germline V CDR1 and CDR2: SGDLS, YYNGEE. CDR3 size: 15 residues. Written as DNA, the CDR3 is TGTGCCAGCAGCGTATCGAGCGGACCGACCTACGAGCAGTACTTC. As protein: CASSVSSGPTYEQYF.

In its sample, this clonotype was seen many times. The chain links TRBV12-5 to TRBJ2-1; the D is unclear. Trimming removed 5 bases from V and 2 bases from J, with 16 bases in between. Germline V CDR1 and CDR2: LGHNT, FRNRAP. The CDR3 spans 16 residues. CDR3 coding DNA: TGTGCTAGTGGTCCCCGAGTATCCAAGGCCTACAATGAGCAGTTCTTC. Translation: CASGPRVSKAYNEQFF.

This chain connects TRBV7-9 to TRBJ2-1; 8 nucleotides line up with TRBD1. Per germline, CDR1 SEHNR and CDR2 FQNEAQ (reference sequence). This CDR3 is built from 15 residues. The J segment lost 6 bases and the V segment lost 5 bases, leaving 9 bases of the junction unmatched. The CDR3 here is CASSPGQASTNEQFF. The CDR3 bases are TGTGCCAGCAGCCCGGGACAGGCATCCACCAATGAGCAGTTCTTC. Full variable domain (outside the CDR3, taken from reference TRBV7-9 and TRBJ2-1): DTGVSQNPRHKITKRGQNVTFRCDPISEHNRLYWYRQTLGQGPEFLTYFQNEAQLEKSRLLSDRFSAERPKGSFSTLEIQRTEQGDSAMYLCASSPGQASTNEQFFGPGTRLTVL.

This chain links TRBV3-1 with TRBJ1-1, with D tentatively TRBD1 (5 bases). This CDR3 has 13 amino acids. V was trimmed by 3 bases and J by 5 bases, leaving 10 bases between them. Germline CDR1 is LGHDT and CDR2 is YNNKEL (reference sequence). CDR3 region: CASSQDRGTEAFF. The CDR3 coding sequence is TGTGCCAGCAGCCAGGACCGGGGGACTGAAGCTTTCTTT.

The chain has TRBV6-2 or TRBV6-3 and TRBJ2-1; 7 nucleotides line up with TRBD2. Looked up from germline, CDR1 is MNHEY and CDR2 is SVGEGT. V lost 2 bases and J lost 10; bases outside the gene matches: 5. The CDR3 sequence is 13 residues long. The CDR3 DNA reads as TGTGCCAGCAGTTACAGGGACTATCGGGAGCAGTTCTTC. It translates to CASSYRDYREQFF.

This clonotype was observed many times. The genes are TRBV7-9 and TRBJ1-2; D gene uncertain. The V and J ends lost 3 bases and 4 bases respectively, with 9 bases between them. CDR3 length: 13 amino acids. Looked up from germline, CDR1 is SEHNR and CDR2 is FQNEAQ (reference sequence). The CDR3 spells CASSLYDGYGYTF. The CDR3 DNA sequence: TGTGCCAGCAGCTTGTATGACGGCTATGGCTACACCTTC.

The V gene is TRBV7-9, the J gene TRBJ2-6; D possibly uses TRBD1 or TRBD2 (5 bases each). The germline V gene encodes CDR1 SEHNR and CDR2 FQNEAQ (reference sequence). V lost 6 bases, J lost 4 bases, and 19 bases lay in between. CDR3 size: 17 residues. CDR3 sequence reads: CASREDGAPYGANVLTF. The CDR3 DNA follows: TGTGCCAGCAGAGAGGACGGGGCCCCCTACGGGGCCAACGTCCTGACTTTC.

This clonotype has a handful of counts. The chain combines TRBV25-1 with TRBJ2-7; D not certain. Trimming shortened V by 1 base and J by 3 bases, and 16 bases separated the two germline ends. In germline, CDR1 is MGHDK, CDR2 SYGVNS. This CDR3 contains 16 residues. DNA of the CDR3: TGTGCCAGCAGTGAATCTGGGTTCTCTACCATCTACGAGCAGTACTTC. Translated: CASSESGFSTIYEQYF.

The gene calls are TRBV18 and TRBJ2-7; D is perhaps TRBD2 (5 bases). The CDR3 contains 13 residues. Deletions cut 6 bases from V and 6 bases from J, with 15 bases between. Germline CDR1 is KGHSH and CDR2 is LQKENI. The CDR3 region is CASSSVGDGEQYF. CDR3 in DNA: TGTGCCAGCTCCTCGGTCGGGGATGGCGAGCAGTACTTC.

At least ten counts were recorded for this clonotype. The J gene is TRBJ1-1, the V gene TRBV28; D uncertain. Germline V gives CDR1 MDHEN, CDR2 SYDVKM. Trimming stripped 2 bases from V and 4 bases from J, with 11 bases between. The CDR3 totals 14 residues. DNA of the CDR3: TGTGCCAGCAGTTTAAGAGGACGGCTCACTGAAGCTTTCTTT. Its translation: CASSLRGRLTEAFF.

This clonotype was recorded a few times. This chain links TRBV27 with TRBJ1-2; D possibly corresponds to TRBD1 (6 bases). The CDR3 has 17 residues. From germline, CDR1 is MNHEY and CDR2 SMNVEV (reference sequence). The ends were cut back, 4 bases at V and 4 bases at J, with 22 bases in the middle. The CDR3 DNA sequence: TGTGCCAGCAGTTGGAGGGGGTGGCAGGGCAAAACCTATGGCTACACCTTC. Protein: CASSWRGWQGKTYGYTF.

This clonotype was picked up many times. The genes are TRBV27 and TRBJ1-2, with D unclear. The germline gives CDR1 MNHEY, CDR2 SMNVEV (reference sequence). V shed 4 bases and J shed 2 bases, with 14 bases lying between them. The CDR3 extends over 15 amino acids. Written as DNA, the CDR3 is TGTGCCAGCAGTTCACACCCTGGACGAAACTATGGCTACACCTTC. It specifies CASSSHPGRNYGYTF.

This clonotype was observed many times. This chain joins TRBV7-6 and TRBJ2-3; 7 bases fit TRBD2. The V segment lost 5 bases and the J segment 4 bases; nucleotides outside the gene matches: 3. CDR1 is SGHVS and CDR2 is FNYEAQ in the germline V gene. The CDR3 has 13 amino acids. The CDR3 region has the DNA TGTGCCAGCAGCGGGAGGGCCGCAGATACGCAGTATTTT. Translating it yields CASSGRAADTQYF.

This clonotype was counted many times. The chain has TRBV19 and TRBJ2-1; the match to TRBD2 covers 12 bases. The germline CDR1 and CDR2 sequences are LNHDA and SQIVND (reference sequence). This CDR3 has 16 amino acids. Trimming cost V 4 bases and J 4 bases; bases outside gene matches: 5. The CDR3 nucleotides are TGTGCCAGTAGTAAAGCGCTAGCGGGAGGGTACAATGAGCAGTTCTTC. As protein: CASSKALAGGYNEQFF.

This sequence joins TRBV7-2 and TRBJ1-6; TRBD1 matches 8 bases. Germline values: CDR1 SGHTA, CDR2 FQGNSA. V dropped 3 bases and J dropped 7; count of bases not matched to a gene: 5. CDR3 length: 15 residues. As DNA, the CDR3 is TGTGCCAGCAGCTTGGGGACAGGATACAATTCACCCCTCCACTTT. Its protein is CASSLGTGYNSPLHF.

The J gene is TRBJ1-1, the V gene TRBV12-5; D gene unclear. Germline CDR1 is LGHNT and CDR2 is FRNRAP. Trimming took off 7 bases at V and 1 base at J, with 10 bases between the two ends. This CDR3 comprises 13 residues. The CDR3 spells CASAQLPNTEAFF. The CDR3 DNA follows: TGTGCTAGTGCCCAACTACCGAACACTGAAGCTTTCTTT.

The table lists this clonotype with many counts. The V call is TRBV6-2 or TRBV6-3, the J call TRBJ2-7, with D tentatively TRBD1 or TRBD2 (5 bases each). From germline, CDR1 is MNHEY and CDR2 SVGEGT. CDR3 size: 14 residues. V was trimmed by 2 bases and J by 6 bases, leaving 14 bases between them. CDR3 amino acids: CASSYGGALFEQYF. The CDR3 bases are TGTGCCAGCAGTTACGGGGGAGCCTTATTCGAGCAGTACTTC.

This clonotype was picked up a small number of times. The CDR3 DNA reads TGTGCCAGCAGCTTCGGGGGTTTGAACACCGGGGAGCTGTTTTTT. This encodes CASSFGGLNTGELFF. V gene TRBV7-2 combines with J gene TRBJ2-2, with D perhaps matching TRBD2 (6 bases). The CDR3 length is 15 residues. Trimming took 3 bases from V and 1 from J, leaving 9 bases between them. Germline CDR1 reads SGHTA; CDR2 reads FQGNSA.

This clonotype was detected ten times or more. This rearrangement joins TRBV28 to TRBJ1-2; tentative D call: TRBD1 (5 bases). V was pared by 3 bases and J by 0 bases, with 14 bases between. This CDR3 has 16 residues. The germline V gene has CDR1 MDHEN and CDR2 SYDVKM. CDR3 sequence reads: CASSFREGLANYGYTF. The CDR3 DNA sequence: TGTGCCAGCAGTTTCCGTGAGGGGTTAGCTAACTATGGCTACACCTTC.

J is TRBJ1-1 and V is TRBV28, with no clear D. V was shortened by 8 bases and J by 11 bases, with 15 bases between the two germline ends. Germline V gives CDR1 MDHEN, CDR2 SYDVKM. The CDR3 has 11 residues. CDR3 nucleotide sequence: TGTGCCAGCCAAAGCCAAGTTTCGGCTTTCTTT. This encodes CASQSQVSAFF.

This clonotype showed up just a few times. V is TRBV20-1 and J is TRBJ2-3; the D call may be TRBD1 or TRBD2 (5 bases each). CDR1 and CDR2 from the germline V gene are DFQATT and SNEGSKA (reference sequence). Trimming pared 6 bases from V and 7 bases from J, leaving 23 bases between. The CDR3 length is 15 residues. CDR3 protein: CSAPERGNRPNTQYF. The CDR3, as DNA: TGCAGTGCCCCAGAGAGGGGAAACCGGCCCAATACGCAGTATTTT.

V and J are TRBV28 and TRBJ1-2; no firm D call. V was shortened by 5 bases and J by 4 bases, with 8 bases between the two germline ends. CDR1 MDHEN and CDR2 SYDVKM come from the germline V gene. This CDR3 contains 12 residues. CDR3 DNA sequence: TGTGCCAGCAGTCCCCCGACCTATGGCTACACCTTC. It is translated as CASSPPTYGYTF.

This clonotype was detected a few times. The V and J genes are TRBV5-1 and TRBJ2-7; 7 bases fit TRBD2. Germline CDR1 is SGHRS and CDR2 is YFSETQ. V shed 0 bases and J 5 bases; nucleotides not matched to a gene: 5. This CDR3 has 14 residues. The CDR3: CASSLERGSDEQYF. The CDR3 DNA follows: TGCGCCAGCAGCTTGGAGCGGGGTAGCGACGAGCAGTACTTC.

The chain links TRBV7-2 to TRBJ2-3, with D perhaps given as TRBD1 or TRBD2 (5 bases each). Germline-derived CDR1 and CDR2 are SGHTA and FQGNSA. V gave up 4 bases and J gave up 1 base, with 27 bases separating them. The CDR3 sequence is 20 residues long. DNA of the CDR3: TGTGCCAGCAGCTCTTCGACCGGGACGTACCGCAAGGCCCGCACAGATACGCAGTATTTT. Protein product: CASSSSTGTYRKARTDTQYF.

The V and J genes are TRBV24-1 and TRBJ2-3, with 10 bases that match TRBD2. Germline CDR1 reads KGHDR; CDR2 reads SFDVKD. The CDR3 loop spans 17 amino acids. The trim removed 2 bases at V and 0 bases at J, leaving 4 bases unmatched. CDR3 region: CATSDSGLAASTDTQYF. The CDR3 nucleotides are TGTGCCACCAGTGATTCTGGACTAGCGGCGAGCACAGATACGCAGTATTTT.

The CDR3 bases are TGTGCCAGTAGTATTCAGGGGGCGAACACCGGGGAGCTGTTTTTT. Protein: CASSIQGANTGELFF. This sequence joins TRBV19 and TRBJ2-2; 7 nucleotides match TRBD1. Germline V gene lookup returns CDR1 LNHDA and CDR2 SQIVND (reference sequence). The CDR3 consists of 15 residues. V lost 3 bases to trimming and J lost 0 bases; unmatched junction nucleotides: 1.

The rearrangement links TRBV6-1 to TRBJ1-5; tentatively, D is TRBD1 (5 bases). The CDR3 runs 18 residues. The V and J ends lost 0 bases and 4 bases respectively, with 19 bases between them. Per the germline V gene, CDR1 is MNHNS and CDR2 is SASEGT. The CDR3 spells CASSEAQAGSSENQPQHF. In DNA form, the CDR3 reads TGTGCCAGCAGTGAAGCTCAGGCAGGGAGCTCGGAGAATCAGCCCCAGCATTTT.

V gene TRBV28 combines with J gene TRBJ1-5, with D hard to call. The CDR3 is 16 residues long. Trimming pared 2 bases from V and 0 bases from J, leaving 11 bases between. The germline V gene encodes CDR1 MDHEN and CDR2 SYDVKM. CDR3: CASSLNSWGSNQPQHF. The CDR3 DNA reads as TGTGCCAGCAGTTTAAACTCCTGGGGTAGCAATCAGCCCCAGCATTTT.

A few counts support this clonotype. The genes are TRBV29-1 and TRBJ2-7, with TRBD2 matching over 9 bases. V lost 3 bases, J lost 6 bases, and 6 bases stayed unmatched. The CDR3 runs 13 residues. The germline V gene has CDR1 SQVTM and CDR2 ANQGSEA. The CDR3 here is CSVDLAGRGEQYF. Written as DNA, the CDR3 is TGCAGCGTTGATCTAGCGGGACGTGGCGAGCAGTACTTC.

This clonotype occurred many times. The chain combines TRBV29-1 with TRBJ2-1, with a weak D call TRBD1 (6 bases). The germline CDR1 and CDR2 sequences are SQVTM and ANQGSEA. The V and J ends lost 5 bases and 5 bases respectively, with 16 bases between them. This CDR3 has 14 amino acids. In DNA form, the CDR3 reads TGCAGCGTTTTAGCCCGGACAGCGAACAATGAGCAGTTCTTC. Encoded protein: CSVLARTANNEQFF.

This clonotype appeared many times. V and J are TRBV7-9 and TRBJ2-3; possible D gene TRBD1, 5 bases. The CDR3 is 13 amino acids. CDR1 and CDR2 (germline): SEHNR, FQNEAQ (reference sequence). V lost 5 bases to trimming and J lost 6 bases, with 12 bases between them. CDR3 sequence reads: CASSPTGADTQYF. The CDR3, as DNA: TGTGCCAGCAGCCCTACAGGCGCCGATACGCAGTATTTT.